This T cell receptor beta chain was found in a study of OX40 agonist ivuxolimab in advanced cancers. Looking at the study overall: The dose of intravenous ivuxolimab that patients received every 2 weeks ranged from 0.01 to 10 mg/kg. Three patients, one with hepatocellular carcinoma and two with cutaneous melanoma, achieved partial responses. Whole-study results and caveats: On average, CD8+ T cells had more expanded clones than CD4+.

The repertoire was sequenced with immunoSEQ multiplex PCR; TCRdb's copy has only in-frame clones and lacks some. The sample lists 60,000 to 75,000 clones, roughly nine tenths occurring once. Looked up from germline, CDR1 is SGHNT and CDR2 is YYREEE (reference sequence). This CDR3 region has 16 residues. With regard to this clone: What it binds is not known. One junction end disagrees with the germline gene, perhaps due to a read error.

The sample was CD4+ or CD8+ T cells sorted from blood, taken in a trial of the OX40 agonist ivuxolimab. This TCR came from an adult with an advanced solid tumor such as melanoma, head and neck, liver or kidney cancer. The J gene is TRBJ2-7, the V gene TRBV5-4, with unresolved D. CDR3 protein: CASSQEPPLARYEQYF. As DNA, the CDR3 is TGCGCCAGCAGCCAAGAGCCCCCACTCGCTCGCTACGAGCAGTACTTC.